This T cell receptor beta chain was identified during a study of T cells expressing NK-cell markers. About the research overall: Beta-chain profiling covered CD3+CD56+NKG2C+, CD3+CD56+NKG2C- and CD3+CD56-NKG2C+ sorted subsets. Notes on the study in general: HCMV specificity of the expanded NKG2C+ T cell clones was not established.

Turning to this clonotype: As yet, its antigen is unknown.

From germline, CDR1 is SGHVS and CDR2 FQNEAQ. The CDR3 is 16 residues long. TCRdb re-called the 5' RACE reads; every CDR3 protein appears as one record, without DNA. The sample spans about half a million distinct CDR3 sequences; the ten largest clones claim almost 1.5%. Sequenced material: blood T cells: a sorted CD56 or NKG2C T cell subset, CD4+ or CD8+ T cells, or bulk PBMC T cells (not recorded which). The chain has TRBV7-8 and TRBJ2-3; TCRdb picks TRBD2, but there is no DNA to check that call. This receptor was taken from a woman between 45 and 65 years old in good health. CDR3 sequence reads: CASSLVTSGATDTQYF.